This T cell receptor (beta chain) stems from a study of technical replicates of blood from a handful of donors (dated by TCRdb to the late 2010s). Library creation used the immunoSEQ multiplex PCR assay. Drawn from immuneACCESS, this table holds only the in-frame rearrangements with V and J called that TCRdb kept. Clones are partly lost; checked studies trace under half to an unresolved V gene and leave the rest unexplained. The sample includes under 85,000 clones, with around 97% observed a single time. The top ten clonotypes cover approximately 0.2% of the sample. A note on this clone: The clone's antigen remains unknown. No qualities accompany the bases; no much larger clone lies one base away.

The CDR3 contains 15 residues, cysteine and phenylalanine counted. The retained sequence is limited to the CDR3, 45 bases, with the frame set at the first base. CDR1 and CDR2, looked up from the germline V gene (reference sequence), are SEHNR and FQNEAQ. V is cut by 5 bases and J by 0 bases, and the space between the germline ends is 10 bases. The receptor was isolated from a human donor in good health. The V gene is TRBV7-9 and the J gene is TRBJ1-4, with the D segment identity uncertain. The sequenced material came from T cells isolated from PBMCs. The CDR3 reads as follows: CASSHEYPTNEKLFF. The base sequence is TGTGCCAGCAGCCACGAGTATCCAACTAATGAAAAACTGTTTTTT.